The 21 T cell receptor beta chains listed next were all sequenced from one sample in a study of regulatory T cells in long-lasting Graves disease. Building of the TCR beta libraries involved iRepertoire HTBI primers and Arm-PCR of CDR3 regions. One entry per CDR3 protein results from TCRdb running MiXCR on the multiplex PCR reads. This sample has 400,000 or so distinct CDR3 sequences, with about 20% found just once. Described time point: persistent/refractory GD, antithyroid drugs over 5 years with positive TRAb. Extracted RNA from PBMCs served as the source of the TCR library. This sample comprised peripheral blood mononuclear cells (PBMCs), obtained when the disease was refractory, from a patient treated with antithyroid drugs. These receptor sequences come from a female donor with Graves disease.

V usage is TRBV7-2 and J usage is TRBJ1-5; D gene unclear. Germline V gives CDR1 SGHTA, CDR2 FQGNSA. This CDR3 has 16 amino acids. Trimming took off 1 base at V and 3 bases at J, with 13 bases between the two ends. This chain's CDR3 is CASSLGRNPLNQPQHF. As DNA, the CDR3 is TGTGCCAGCAGCTTAGGTCGCAATCCCCTCAATCAGCCCCAGCATTTT.

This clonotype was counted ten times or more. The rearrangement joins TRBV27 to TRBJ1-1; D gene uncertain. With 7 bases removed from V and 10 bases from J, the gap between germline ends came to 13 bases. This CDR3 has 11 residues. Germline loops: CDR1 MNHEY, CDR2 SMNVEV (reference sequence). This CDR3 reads CASTSPMGAFF. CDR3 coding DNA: TGTGCCAGCACCTCCCCTATGGGAGCTTTCTTT.

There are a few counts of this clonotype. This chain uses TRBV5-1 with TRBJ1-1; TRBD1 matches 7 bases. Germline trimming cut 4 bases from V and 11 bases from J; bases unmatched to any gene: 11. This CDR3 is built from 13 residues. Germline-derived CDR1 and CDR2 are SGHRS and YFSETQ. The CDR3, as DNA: TGCGCCAGCAGCCTAAGAACAGGGGAATTGGCTTTCTTT. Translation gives CASSLRTGELAFF.

This chain's CDR3 is CASSLEGLAGVGAYGSREQYF. Written as DNA, the CDR3 is TGTGCCAGCAGCTTAGAGGGGCTAGCGGGGGTTGGGGCCTACGGATCTCGCGAGCAGTACTTC. V is TRBV7-9 and J is TRBJ2-7; 10 positions agree with TRBD2. The V and J ends lost 1 base and 6 bases, in that order; junction bases with no gene match: 24. Germline assignment: CDR1 SEHNR and CDR2 FQNEAQ (reference sequence). The length of the CDR3 is 21 residues.

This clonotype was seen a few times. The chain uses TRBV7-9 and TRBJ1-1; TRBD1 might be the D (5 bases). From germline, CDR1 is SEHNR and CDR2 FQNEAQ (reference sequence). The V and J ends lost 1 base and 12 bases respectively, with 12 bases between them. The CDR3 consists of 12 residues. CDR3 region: CASSLGGSLPFF. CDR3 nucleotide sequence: TGTGCCAGCAGCTTAGGGGGGAGCTTACCTTTCTTT.

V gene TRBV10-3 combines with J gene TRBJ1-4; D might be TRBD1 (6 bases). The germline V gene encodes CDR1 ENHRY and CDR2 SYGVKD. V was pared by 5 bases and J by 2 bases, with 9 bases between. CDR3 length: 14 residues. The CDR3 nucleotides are TGTGCCATCAGTCGGGGGGCTACTAATGAAAAACTGTTTTTT. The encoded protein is CAISRGATNEKLFF.

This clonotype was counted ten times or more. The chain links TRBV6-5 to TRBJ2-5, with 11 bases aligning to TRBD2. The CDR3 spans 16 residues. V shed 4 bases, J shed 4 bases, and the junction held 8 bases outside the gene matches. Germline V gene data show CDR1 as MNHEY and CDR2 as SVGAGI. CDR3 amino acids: CASSSETSGSVETQYF. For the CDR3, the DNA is TGTGCCAGCAGTTCTGAAACTAGCGGGAGTGTAGAGACCCAGTACTTC.

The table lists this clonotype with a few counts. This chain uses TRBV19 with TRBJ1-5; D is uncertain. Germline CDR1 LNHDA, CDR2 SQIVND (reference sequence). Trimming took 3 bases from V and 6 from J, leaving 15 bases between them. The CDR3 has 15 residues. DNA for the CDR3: TGTGCCAGTAGTATCCCCTCGGCGTTTGGTCAGCCCCAGCATTTT. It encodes CASSIPSAFGQPQHF.

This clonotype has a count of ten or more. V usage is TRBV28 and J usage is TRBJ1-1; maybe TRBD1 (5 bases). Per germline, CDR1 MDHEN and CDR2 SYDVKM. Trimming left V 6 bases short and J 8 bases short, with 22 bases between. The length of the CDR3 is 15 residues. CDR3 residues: CASRTADAQRKEAFF. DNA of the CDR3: TGTGCCAGCAGGACAGCGGACGCACAACGAAAAGAAGCTTTCTTT.

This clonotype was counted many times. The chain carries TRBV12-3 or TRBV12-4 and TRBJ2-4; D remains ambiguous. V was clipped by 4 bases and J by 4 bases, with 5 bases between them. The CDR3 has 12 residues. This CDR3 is CASSSGKNIQYF. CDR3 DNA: TGTGCCAGCAGTTCCGGAAAAAACATTCAGTACTTC.

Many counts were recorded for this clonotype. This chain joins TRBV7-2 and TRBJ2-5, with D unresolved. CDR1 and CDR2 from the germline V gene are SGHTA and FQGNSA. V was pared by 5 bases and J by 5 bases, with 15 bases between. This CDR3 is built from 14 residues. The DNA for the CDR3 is TGTGCCAGCAGCCCAGGTCAGGCTCCTGAGACCCAGTACTTC. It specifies CASSPGQAPETQYF.

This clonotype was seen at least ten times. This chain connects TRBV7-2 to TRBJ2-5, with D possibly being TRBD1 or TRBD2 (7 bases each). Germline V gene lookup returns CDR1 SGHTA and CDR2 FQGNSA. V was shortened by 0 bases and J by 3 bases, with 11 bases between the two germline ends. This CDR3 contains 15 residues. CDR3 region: CASSLAAGGEETQYF. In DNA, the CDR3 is TGTGCCAGCAGCTTAGCAGCAGGGGGGGAAGAGACCCAGTACTTC.

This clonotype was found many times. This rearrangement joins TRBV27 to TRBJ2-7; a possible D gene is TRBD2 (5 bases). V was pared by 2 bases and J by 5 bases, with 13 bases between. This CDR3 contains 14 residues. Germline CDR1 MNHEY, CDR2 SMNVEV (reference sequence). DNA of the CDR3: TGTGCCAGCAGTTTAGGACTTAGGGCGGACGAGCAGTACTTC. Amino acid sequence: CASSLGLRADEQYF.

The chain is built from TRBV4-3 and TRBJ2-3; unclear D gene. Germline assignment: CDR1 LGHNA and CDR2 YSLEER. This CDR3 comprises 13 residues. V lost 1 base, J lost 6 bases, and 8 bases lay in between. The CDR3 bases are TGCGCCAGCAGCCAAGCAGGCTGGGATACGCAGTATTTT. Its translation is CASSQAGWDTQYF.

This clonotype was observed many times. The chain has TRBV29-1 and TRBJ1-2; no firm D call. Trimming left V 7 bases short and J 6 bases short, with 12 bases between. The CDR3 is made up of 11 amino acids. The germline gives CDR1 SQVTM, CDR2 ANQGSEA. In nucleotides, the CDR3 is TGCAGCGCCCAGTTGCTGGATGGCTACACCTTC. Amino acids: CSAQLLDGYTF. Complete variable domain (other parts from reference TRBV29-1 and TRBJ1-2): SAVISQKPSRDICQRGTSLTIQCQVDSQVTMMFWYRQQPGQSLTLIATANQGSEATYESGFVIDKFPISRPNLTFSTLTVSNMSPEDSSIYLCSAQLLDGYTFGSGTRLTVV.

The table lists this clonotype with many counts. The CDR3 region has the DNA TGTGCCAGCAGTTACCCGTCCTACGAGCAGTACTTC. It specifies CASSYPSYEQYF. The rearrangement links TRBV6-2 or TRBV6-3 to TRBJ2-7; D is unclear. V was shortened by 2 bases and J by 1 base, with 3 bases between the two germline ends. The CDR3 runs to 12 residues. Looked up from germline, CDR1 is MNHEY and CDR2 is SVGEGT.

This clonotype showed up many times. CDR3 amino acids: CASSLDKPAAETQYF. The CDR3 bases are TGTGCCAGCAGTCTGGACAAACCTGCGGCGGAGACCCAGTACTTC. The chain recombines TRBV6-1 with TRBJ2-5; tentative D call: TRBD1 (5 bases). V lost 5 bases, J lost 5 bases, and 18 bases lay in between. The CDR3 loop spans 15 amino acids. The germline V gene encodes CDR1 MNHNS and CDR2 SASEGT.

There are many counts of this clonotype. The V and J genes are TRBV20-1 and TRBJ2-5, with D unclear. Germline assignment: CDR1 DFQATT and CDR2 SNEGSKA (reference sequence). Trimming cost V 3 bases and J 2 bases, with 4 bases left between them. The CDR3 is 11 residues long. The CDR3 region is CSASGQETQYF. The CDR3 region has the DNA TGCAGTGCTAGTGGGCAAGAGACCCAGTACTTC.

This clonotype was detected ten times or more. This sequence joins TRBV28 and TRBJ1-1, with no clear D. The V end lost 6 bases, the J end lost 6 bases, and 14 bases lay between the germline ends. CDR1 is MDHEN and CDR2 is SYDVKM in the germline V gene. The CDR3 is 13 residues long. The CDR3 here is CASSPNSRAEAFF. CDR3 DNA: TGTGCCAGCAGCCCTAACAGTCGCGCTGAAGCTTTCTTT.

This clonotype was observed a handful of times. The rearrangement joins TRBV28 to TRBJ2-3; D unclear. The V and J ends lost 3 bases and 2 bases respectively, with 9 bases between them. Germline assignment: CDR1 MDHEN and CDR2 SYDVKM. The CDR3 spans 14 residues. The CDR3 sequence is CASSFNSVTDTQYF. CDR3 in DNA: TGTGCCAGCAGTTTTAACTCGGTCACAGATACGCAGTATTTT.

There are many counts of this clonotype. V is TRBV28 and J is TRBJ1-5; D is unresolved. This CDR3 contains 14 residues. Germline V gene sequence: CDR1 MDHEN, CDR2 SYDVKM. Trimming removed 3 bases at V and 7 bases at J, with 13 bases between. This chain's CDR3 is CASSFTQYSQPQHF. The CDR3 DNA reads TGTGCCAGCAGTTTTACCCAGTACAGCCAGCCCCAGCATTTT.